This note documents a single TCR beta chain sequence. No antigen is known for it. Second doses were pooled across both intervals (about 4 or about 12 weeks). This sample is drawn from a study of T cell responses to AZD1222 COVID-19 vaccine. Notes on the study in general: The number of AZD1222 recipients seropositive at baseline was only five or six. CD4 TCRs linked to vaccination spanned spike, dominating at 160-218 and 743-854. Most donors were white British and more were female, and clonal diversity was possibly underestimated.

The protocol was immunoSEQ multiplex PCR, while the TCRdb copy is restricted to in-frame clones and leaves out a portion. The sample records 85,000 to 100,000 clones, roughly nine tenths being singletons. After removal of 5 bases from V and 10 bases from J, the junction contained 10 bases not matched to a gene. The CDR3 sequence is 13 residues long. Source: peripheral blood, taken 28 days after the second AZD1222 dose. This chain links TRBV12-3 or TRBV12-4 with TRBJ2-7; the match to TRBD1 covers 8 bases. This TCR was recovered from an adult who received the AZD1222 COVID-19 vaccine. CDR3 sequence: CASSDSGTGSQYF. CDR3 coding DNA: TGTGCCAGCAGTGACTCCGGGACAGGCTCTCAGTACTTC.